The 20 T cell receptor beta chains listed next were all sequenced from one sample in a study of blood T cell repertoires in COVID-19. Clones were read by immunoSEQ multiplex PCR, and TCRdb kept only the in-frame ones, dropping some. The sample includes 430,000 or so clones, 70% to 90% of them seen just once. The sequencing input was peripheral blood. The receptors were gathered from a man aged 18 to 30 with COVID-19, enrolled during active disease.

The rearrangement links TRBV3-1 (or the pseudogene TRBV3-2) to TRBJ2-5; the match to TRBD2 covers 9 bases. Trimming cost V 0 bases and J 7 bases; bases outside gene matches: 15. Per germline, CDR1 LGHDT and CDR2 YNNKEL (reference sequence). This CDR3 region has 18 residues. The DNA for the CDR3 is TGTGCCAGCAGCCAAGATCATAGGGCGGGGGGGCGTTTAGGGACCCAGTACTTC. This sequence encodes CASSQDHRAGGRLGTQYF.

The chain combines TRBV12-3 or TRBV12-4 with TRBJ2-7, with TRBD1 as a possible D gene (5 bases). The CDR3 runs to 13 residues. V was trimmed by 2 bases and J by 5 bases, leaving 10 bases between them. The CDR3 region has the DNA TGTGCCAGCAGTTTATTTCAGGGCAACGAGCAGTACTTC. Its protein product is CASSLFQGNEQYF.

The chain links TRBV12-3 or TRBV12-4 to TRBJ2-1, with 8 bases aligning to TRBD2. J lost 11 bases, V lost 7 bases, and 7 bases had no gene match. The CDR3 has 12 amino acids. CDR3 region: CASTPGGEKQFF. The CDR3 nucleotides read TGTGCCAGCACCCCCGGGGGGGAGAAGCAGTTCTTC.

The genes are TRBV18 and TRBJ2-1; D is undetermined. The CDR3 spans 12 residues. V lost 3 bases and J lost 15, with 15 bases in between. Germline loops: CDR1 KGHSH, CDR2 LQKENI. The CDR3 protein is CASSPATSTPFF. The CDR3 region has the DNA TGTGCCAGCTCACCCGCGACTTCCACGCCGTTCTTC.

The chain employs TRBV29-1 and TRBJ1-4; a weak D match, TRBD1 (6 bases). Germline V CDR1 and CDR2: SQVTM, ANQGSEA. V lost 7 bases to trimming and J lost 7 bases, with 13 bases between them. The CDR3 runs 12 residues. The CDR3 coding sequence is TGCAGCGCAGGGGTTTGGGGTGAAAAACTGTTTTTT. Translated, it gives CSAGVWGEKLFF.

The rearrangement uses TRBV6-1 and TRBJ2-2, with 7 bases lining up with TRBD2. With V trimmed by 3 bases and J by 3 bases, 10 bases remained unmatched. CDR1 is MNHNS and CDR2 is SASEGT in the germline V gene. This CDR3 has 17 amino acids. Here the CDR3 reads CASSDPALADDTGELFF. CDR3 nucleotide sequence: TGTGCCAGCAGTGATCCCGCCCTAGCGGACGACACCGGGGAGCTGTTTTTT.

V is TRBV7-9 and J is TRBJ2-1; 9 positions agree with TRBD2. The CDR3 is 17 residues long. Germline CDR1 SEHNR, CDR2 FQNEAQ (reference sequence). V gave up 5 bases and J gave up 6 bases; unmatched junction bases: 14. The DNA for the CDR3 is TGTGCCAGCAGCCAGTCGCTAGCGGGACTAAGAGGCAATGAGCAGTTCTTC. Its protein product is CASSQSLAGLRGNEQFF.

V is TRBV2 and J is TRBJ2-5, with a possible D match to TRBD1 (6 bases). Trimming cost V 7 bases and J 5 bases, with 11 bases left between them. Germline V gene lookup returns CDR1 SNHLY and CDR2 FYNNEI. The CDR3 length is 12 residues. The CDR3 nucleotides are TGTGCCAGCACCCGACAGGAGGAGACCCAGTACTTC. It encodes CASTRQEETQYF.

The V and J genes are TRBV14 and TRBJ2-1; possibly TRBD2 for D (5 bases). Germline lookup yields CDR1 SGHDN and CDR2 FVKESK. Trimming left V 4 bases short and J 8 bases short, with 18 bases between. The CDR3 has 15 amino acids. In nucleotides, the CDR3 is TGTGCCAGCAGCCTCCAGCACCCCGGGGTCGATGAGCAGTTCTTC. Protein: CASSLQHPGVDEQFF.

The V and J genes are TRBV6-5 and TRBJ2-2, with TRBD2 matching 7 bases. In germline, CDR1 is MNHEY, CDR2 SVGAGI. This CDR3 has 15 amino acids. The junction had 4 bases not matched to a gene; V was cut back by 2 bases and J by 4 bases. The CDR3 DNA follows: TGTGCCAGCAGTTACCGACTAGCAGGCACCGGGGAGCTGTTTTTT. This codes for CASSYRLAGTGELFF.

This chain uses TRBV19 with TRBJ2-1, with TRBD2 matching over 8 bases. This CDR3 region has 13 residues. Per germline, CDR1 LNHDA and CDR2 SQIVND (reference sequence). J was trimmed by 6 bases and V by 4 bases; bases with no gene match: 2. The CDR3 DNA sequence: TGTGCCAGTAGTACCGGGACTAGCAATGAGCAGTTCTTC. It yields the protein CASSTGTSNEQFF.

J is TRBJ1-1 and V is TRBV3-1 (or the pseudogene TRBV3-2); possibly TRBD1 for D (5 bases). The V and J ends lost 4 bases and 0 bases respectively, with 6 bases between them. The V gene's germline CDR1 is LGHDT and CDR2 YNNKEL (reference sequence). The CDR3 length is 13 residues. CDR3 in DNA: TGTGCCAGCAGCCGACAGATGAACACTGAAGCTTTCTTT. It translates to CASSRQMNTEAFF.

In this sample, this clone turned up a few times. The chain carries TRBV4-1 and TRBJ2-7; D is unclear. This CDR3 region has 18 residues. Germline loops: CDR1 MGHRA, CDR2 YSYEKL. V shed 6 bases and J shed 2 bases, with 26 bases lying between them. As DNA, the CDR3 is TGCGCCAGCAGTAGAGGAGCCCTAGAGCTCCCTAAAGCCTACGAGCAGTACTTC. Amino acids: CASSRGALELPKAYEQYF.

The genes are TRBV28 and TRBJ1-5; D uncertain. This CDR3 spans 15 amino acids. The V gene's germline CDR1 is MDHEN and CDR2 SYDVKM. The V end was cut by 6 bases, the J end by 1 base, with 13 bases between. CDR3 sequence: CASRRIGGSNQPQHF. Written as DNA, the CDR3 is TGTGCCAGCAGGCGGATAGGAGGGAGCAATCAGCCCCAGCATTTT. The variable domain in full, with the rest retrieved from reference TRBV28 and TRBJ1-5, is DVKVTQSSRYLVKRTGEKVFLECVQDMDHENMFWYRQDPGLGLRLIYFSYDVKMKEKGDIPEGYSVSREKKERFSLILESASTNQTSMYLCASRRIGGSNQPQHFGDGTRLSIL.

Note on this clone: One junction end disagrees with the germline gene, perhaps due to a read error. The chain carries TRBV7-9 and TRBJ2-1; 7 bases are a match to TRBD2. The CDR3 runs 12 residues. Germline V gene data show CDR1 as SEHNR and CDR2 as FQNEAQ (reference sequence). The CDR3 protein is CASSPEVRAGLF. The CDR3 bases are TGTGCCAGCAGCCCAGAGGTTCGAGCGGGGCTCTTC.

The gene calls are TRBV24-1 and TRBJ1-5; weak D call: TRBD1 (5 bases). The CDR3 has 15 residues. Trimming took off 3 bases at V and 3 bases at J, with 11 bases between the two ends. Germline values: CDR1 KGHDR, CDR2 SFDVKD. The chain's CDR3 is CATSDPGDSNQPQHF. In DNA form, the CDR3 reads TGTGCCACCAGTGATCCTGGGGACTCCAATCAGCCCCAGCATTTT.

The gene calls are TRBV2 and TRBJ1-6; TRBD1 agrees at 7 bases. Per the germline V gene, CDR1 is SNHLY and CDR2 is FYNNEI. This CDR3 is built from 15 residues. J was trimmed by 5 bases and V by 6 bases; bases with no gene match: 7. Here the CDR3 reads CASRAQGLNNSPLHF. The CDR3 region has the DNA TGTGCCAGCAGGGCACAGGGGTTAAATAATTCACCCCTCCACTTT.

Details on this clone: Additional DNA sequences in this sample encode the identical CDR3. V usage is TRBV7-9 and J usage is TRBJ1-1, with a weak D call TRBD1 (5 bases). Germline V gives CDR1 SEHNR, CDR2 FQNEAQ (reference sequence). The CDR3 covers 15 residues. V was clipped by 1 base and J by 0 bases, with 9 bases between them. CDR3 sequence reads: CASSLGDRLNTEAFF. The CDR3 DNA reads as TGTGCCAGCAGCTTAGGAGACAGACTGAACACTGAAGCTTTCTTT.

J is TRBJ2-3 and V is TRBV3-1 (or the pseudogene TRBV3-2), with 7 bases lining up with TRBD1. This CDR3 has 15 amino acids. Germline-derived CDR1 and CDR2 are LGHDT and YNNKEL (reference sequence). V lost 2 bases and J lost 4; bases outside the gene matches: 6. CDR3 DNA sequence: TGTGCCAGCAGCCAACGGACAGGAGGCGCAGATACGCAGTATTTT. Protein: CASSQRTGGADTQYF.

The gene calls are TRBV27 and TRBJ1-5, with D hard to call. The CDR3 loop spans 15 amino acids. The ends were cut back, 2 bases at V and 4 bases at J, with 12 bases in the middle. Germline CDR1 reads MNHEY; CDR2 reads SMNVEV (reference sequence). The CDR3 nucleotides read TGTGCCAGCAGTTTAGATGGGAGTCGAAATCAGCCCCAGCATTTT. Translation gives CASSLDGSRNQPQHF.